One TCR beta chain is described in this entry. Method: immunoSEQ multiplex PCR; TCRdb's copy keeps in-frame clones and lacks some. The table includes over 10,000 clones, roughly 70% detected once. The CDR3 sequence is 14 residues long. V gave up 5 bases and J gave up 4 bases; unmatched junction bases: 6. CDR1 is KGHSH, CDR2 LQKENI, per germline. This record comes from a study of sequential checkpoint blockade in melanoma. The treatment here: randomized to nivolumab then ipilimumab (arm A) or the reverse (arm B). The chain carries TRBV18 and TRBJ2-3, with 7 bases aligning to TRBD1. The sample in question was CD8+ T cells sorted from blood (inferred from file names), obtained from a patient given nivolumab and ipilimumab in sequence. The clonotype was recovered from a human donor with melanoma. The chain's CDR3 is CASSADRAADTQYF. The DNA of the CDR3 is TGTGCCAGCTCAGCCGACAGGGCTGCAGATACGCAGTATTTT.